These 21 T cell receptor beta chains came from one sample sequenced in a study of PD-1 blockade in classical Hodgkin lymphoma. Each and every patient relapsed after autologous stem cell transplantation, and patients got differing brentuximab vedotin exposure. The repertoire was sequenced with immunoSEQ multiplex PCR; TCRdb's copy has only in-frame clones and lacks some. Here the sample spans approximately 150,000 clones, just under 80% being singletons. Material: peripheral blood mononuclear cells (PBMCs), obtained before the second cycle of nivolumab. These receptor sequences come from a human donor with classical Hodgkin lymphoma.

The gene calls are TRBV2 and TRBJ1-5; no reliable D call. V lost 7 bases, J lost 1 base, and 11 bases lay in between. CDR1 and CDR2 from the germline V gene are SNHLY and FYNNEI. CDR3 size: 14 residues. The CDR3 reads CASMRPGSNQPQHF. Written as DNA, the CDR3 is TGTGCCAGCATGAGACCCGGAAGCAATCAGCCCCAGCATTTT.

V gene TRBV5-1 combines with J gene TRBJ1-4, with D perhaps TRBD1 (5 bases). The CDR3 covers 13 residues. V gave up 0 bases and J gave up 5 bases, with 5 bases separating them. Germline-derived CDR1 and CDR2 are SGHRS and YFSETQ. The CDR3: CASSLGGNEKLFF. The CDR3 nucleotides are TGCGCCAGCAGCTTGGGGGGGAATGAAAAACTGTTTTTT.

This clone was recorded only once. This chain connects TRBV4-2 to TRBJ2-1; TRBD2 agrees at 11 bases. The CDR3 runs to 16 residues. CDR1 and CDR2 from the germline V gene are LGHNA and YNFKEQ. The trim removed 4 bases at V and 4 bases at J, leaving 6 bases unmatched. The chain's CDR3 is CASSPSGTSGYNEQFF. CDR3 DNA sequence: TGTGCCAGCAGCCCGTCCGGGACTAGCGGATACAATGAGCAGTTCTTC.

The genes are TRBV7-2 and TRBJ2-7; no clear D gene. This CDR3 has 13 residues. With 2 bases removed from V and 3 bases from J, the gap between germline ends came to 8 bases. The germline gives CDR1 SGHTA, CDR2 FQGNSA. The CDR3 bases are TGTGCCAGCAGCTTATCTAGAAACTACGAGCAGTACTTC. Translation gives CASSLSRNYEQYF.

V and J are TRBV2 and TRBJ1-6; TRBD1 matches 7 bases. The V segment lost 1 base and the J segment 2 bases; nucleotides outside the gene matches: 5. From germline, CDR1 is SNHLY and CDR2 FYNNEI. The CDR3 is made up of 17 amino acids. The CDR3: CASSEEGAGAYNSPLHF. The CDR3 DNA is TGTGCCAGCAGTGAAGAGGGGGCAGGCGCCTATAATTCACCCCTCCACTTT.

The V call is TRBV6-1, the J call TRBJ1-6; D not certain. CDR1 and CDR2 from the germline V gene are MNHNS and SASEGT. V lost 6 bases and J lost 9, with 18 bases in between. The CDR3 has 15 amino acids. Here the CDR3 reads CASRDSWIAGSPLHF. The CDR3 DNA is TGTGCCAGCAGGGATAGTTGGATTGCGGGTTCACCCCTCCACTTT.

A few counts support this clone. The chain is built from TRBV5-1 and TRBJ2-5; 10 bases are a match to TRBD2. CDR1 is SGHRS, CDR2 YFSETQ, per germline. The V gene end was trimmed by 4 bases and the J gene end by 7 bases; junction bases not matched to a gene: 19. The CDR3 contains 18 residues. CDR3 DNA: TGCGCCAGCAGCCCTCTCATGGGGCTAGCGGGAGAGGGTGGGACCCAGTACTTC. Encoded protein: CASSPLMGLAGEGGTQYF.

The chain carries TRBV5-6 and TRBJ2-3; D tentatively fits TRBD1 or TRBD2 (5 bases each). Between the trimmed V and J ends, which lost 2 bases and 5 bases, there was a span of 12 bases. The CDR3 sequence is 14 residues long. Germline V lookup: CDR1 SGHDT, CDR2 YYEEEE. The DNA for the CDR3 is TGTGCCAGCAGCTTCCTGTCGAGGGGAGATACGCAGTATTTT. Its protein product is CASSFLSRGDTQYF.

V and J are TRBV9 and TRBJ2-3; TRBD2 agrees at 8 bases. This CDR3 contains 16 residues. Germline assignment: CDR1 SGDLS and CDR2 YYNGEE. Trimming cost V 0 bases and J 2 bases; bases outside gene matches: 5. The CDR3 region is CASSVAPGGATDTQYF. The CDR3 nucleotides read TGTGCCAGCAGCGTAGCTCCCGGGGGGGCCACAGATACGCAGTATTTT.

The V and J genes are TRBV11-3 and TRBJ1-5; D gene unclear. CDR3 length equals 14 residues. The germline V gene encodes CDR1 SGHNT and CDR2 YENEEA. Between the trimmed V and J ends, which lost 1 base and 7 bases, there was a span of 11 bases. CDR3 amino acids: CASSLGGAPQPQHF. The CDR3 nucleotides read TGTGCCAGCAGCTTAGGAGGAGCCCCGCAGCCCCAGCATTTT.

The chain couples TRBV27 to TRBJ1-5; 9 bases are shared with TRBD1. The germline V gene encodes CDR1 MNHEY and CDR2 SMNVEV (reference sequence). This CDR3 contains 16 residues. After removal of 3 bases from V and 5 bases from J, the junction contained 8 bases not matched to a gene. CDR3 region: CASSLSGTGFYQPQHF. The CDR3 bases are TGTGCCAGCAGTTTGTCCGGGACAGGGTTTTATCAGCCCCAGCATTTT.

The chain recombines TRBV7-9 with TRBJ2-7, with TRBD1 identical over 9 bases. V trimming: 5 bases; J trimming: 0 bases; junction bases outside the gene matches: 5. CDR1 is SEHNR and CDR2 is FQNEAQ in the germline V gene (reference sequence). This CDR3 has 15 amino acids. The CDR3 DNA reads TGTGCCAGCAGCCGCCGGACAGGGGACTCCTACGAGCAGTACTTC. Its translation is CASSRRTGDSYEQYF.

J is TRBJ1-3 and V is TRBV28; D uncertain. Germline V CDR1 and CDR2: MDHEN, SYDVKM. The CDR3 sequence is 15 residues long. V lost 1 base to trimming and J lost 2 bases, with 9 bases between them. CDR3: CASSLSSDPGNTIYF. As DNA, the CDR3 is TGTGCCAGCAGTTTATCGTCCGACCCTGGAAACACCATATATTTT. Combining the CDR3 with reference TRBV28 and TRBJ1-3 gives the whole variable domain DVKVTQSSRYLVKRTGEKVFLECVQDMDHENMFWYRQDPGLGLRLIYFSYDVKMKEKGDIPEGYSVSREKKERFSLILESASTNQTSMYLCASSLSSDPGNTIYFGEGSWLTVV.

The chain joins TRBV19 to TRBJ2-1; 7 bases fit TRBD2. The germline V gene encodes CDR1 LNHDA and CDR2 SQIVND (reference sequence). J was trimmed by 6 bases and V by 2 bases; bases with no gene match: 10. The CDR3 is 16 amino acids. The CDR3 reads CASSIPGLLRGNEQFF. DNA for the CDR3: TGTGCCAGTAGTATACCGGGACTACTAAGAGGCAATGAGCAGTTCTTC.

This clone has more than one count but fewer than ten. CDR3 DNA: TGTGCCAGCAGTTGGGCGGGAGAAGAGACCCAGTACTTC. It specifies CASSWAGEETQYF. The chain carries TRBV6-1 and TRBJ2-5; 7 nucleotides line up with TRBD2. Germline V gene sequence: CDR1 MNHNS, CDR2 SASEGT. The CDR3 runs to 13 residues. V trimming: 5 bases; J trimming: 3 bases; junction bases outside the gene matches: 3.

The J gene is TRBJ1-2, the V gene TRBV18; D remains unclear. In germline, CDR1 is KGHSH, CDR2 LQKENI. The V gene lost 3 bases and the J gene lost 0 bases, with 8 bases spanning the gap. The CDR3 has 14 amino acids. DNA for the CDR3: TGTGCCAGCTCACCGTCGGAAGCTAACTATGGCTACACCTTC. This gives the protein CASSPSEANYGYTF.

This chain joins TRBV6-5 and TRBJ2-7; no reliable D call. V gave up 4 bases and J gave up 6 bases, with 4 bases separating them. Germline CDR1 is MNHEY and CDR2 is SVGAGI. The CDR3 totals 10 residues. CDR3 DNA sequence: TGTGCCAGCAGTTGTGCCGAGCAGTACTTC. Translating it yields CASSCAEQYF.

CDR3 in amino acids: CAARTSGGPGAQYF. The CDR3 DNA reads TGTGCCGCCAGGACTAGCGGGGGGCCAGGGGCGCAGTATTTT. V is TRBV10-3 and J is TRBJ2-3; the match to TRBD2 covers 14 bases. The germline CDR1 and CDR2 sequences are ENHRY and SYGVKD. The CDR3 runs to 14 residues. V shed 11 bases and J 10 bases; nucleotides not matched to a gene: 11.

This chain joins TRBV18 and TRBJ2-2; TRBD1 agrees at 9 bases. Unmatched junction bases numbered 3, after V lost 1 base and J lost 3 bases. The CDR3 totals 16 residues. Per the germline V gene, CDR1 is KGHSH and CDR2 is LQKENI. The DNA of the CDR3 is TGTGCCAGCTCACCACGGACAGGGGTGGACACCGGGGAGCTGTTTTTT. Translated, it gives CASSPRTGVDTGELFF.

This clone was observed a handful of times. The CDR3: CASSDSPYDDQPQHF. The CDR3 region has the DNA TGTGCCAGCAGTGACAGCCCCTACGACGATCAGCCCCAGCATTTT. The chain employs TRBV6-1 and TRBJ1-5, with D unclear. This CDR3 is 15 amino acids long. The germline CDR1 and CDR2 sequences are MNHNS and SASEGT. The ends were cut back, 3 bases at V and 5 bases at J, with 14 bases in the middle.

The rearrangement uses TRBV7-2 and TRBJ1-4, with 7 bases matching TRBD1. V shed 6 bases and J 1 base; nucleotides not matched to a gene: 5. The germline CDR1 and CDR2 sequences are SGHTA and FQGNSA. This CDR3 comprises 15 residues. CDR3: CASRGQSRTNEKLFF. The CDR3 DNA reads as TGTGCCAGCAGGGGACAGTCCAGAACTAATGAAAAACTGTTTTTT.